This entry concerns a single T cell receptor beta chain. What it recognizes is unknown. Some clones are missing from TCRdb's copy, which holds only in-frame ones; the method was immunoSEQ multiplex PCR. The sample holds almost 90,000 clones, around 90% seen once. The entry originates in a study of OX40 agonist ivuxolimab in advanced cancers. Study results and caveats: Clonal expansion was seen in CD4+ and CD8+ blood T cells by week 6 at 0.1 to 3.0 mg/kg.

V trimming: 7 bases; J trimming: 4 bases; junction bases outside the gene matches: 9. Germline CDR1 SGHTA, CDR2 FQGTGA. The CDR3 spans 15 residues. Cycle 7 day 1, cycle 4 day 1, and baseline were the timepoints at which blood was sampled. This TCR came from an adult with an advanced solid tumor such as melanoma, head and neck, liver or kidney cancer. The input for sequencing was CD4+ or CD8+ T cells sorted from blood, taken in a trial of the OX40 agonist ivuxolimab. This chain connects TRBV7-3 to TRBJ2-2, with 7 positions matching TRBD1. The CDR3 DNA follows: TGTGCCAGCACCCCGACAGGGATCGGCACCGGGGAGCTGTTTTTT. Protein sequence: CASTPTGIGTGELFF.